Below, 29 T cell receptor beta chains from the same sample are listed, as sequenced in a study of CD8+ T cells in alopecia areata. Extraction and reverse transcription of RNA yielded cDNA as the sequencing template. The data were produced by immunoSEQ multiplex PCR, yet TCRdb's version contains in-frame clones alone and is incomplete. This sample has 250,000 to 350,000 clones; roughly 63% occur once, and the top ten carry 0.8% to 1%. Treatment denoted: oral pan-JAK inhibitor, 5-10 mg twice daily. The source material was CD4+ T cells sorted from blood, sampled between weeks 51 and 52, from a patient treated with tofacitinib. These receptor sequences come from a human donor with alopecia areata.

The chain recombines TRBV27 with TRBJ1-4; 7 positions match TRBD1. CDR3 length equals 15 residues. V trimming: 5 bases; J trimming: 8 bases; junction bases outside the gene matches: 11. Germline V gene lookup returns CDR1 MNHEY and CDR2 SMNVEV (reference sequence). This CDR3 is CASSRLTGRSEKLFF. The CDR3 DNA reads TGTGCCAGCAGTCGACTGACAGGGAGGAGCGAAAAACTGTTTTTT.

The gene calls are TRBV27 and TRBJ1-5; 11 positions agree with TRBD1. The CDR3 spans 15 residues. Germline V CDR1 and CDR2: MNHEY, SMNVEV (reference sequence). J was trimmed by 6 bases and V by 5 bases; bases with no gene match: 6. The CDR3 region has the DNA TGTGCCAGCAGTCCTGGACAGGGGGCAGGTCAGCCCCAGCATTTT. It is translated as CASSPGQGAGQPQHF.

This rearrangement joins TRBV4-2 to TRBJ2-2; 8 positions agree with TRBD2. V lost 8 bases and J lost 5; bases outside the gene matches: 7. Germline lookup yields CDR1 LGHNA and CDR2 YNFKEQ. CDR3 length: 14 amino acids. CDR3 region: CASGTSGLTGELFF. The CDR3 bases are TGTGCCAGCGGCACTAGCGGCCTTACCGGGGAGCTGTTTTTT.

This rearrangement joins TRBV9 to TRBJ1-3; the D is unclear. CDR1 SGDLS and CDR2 YYNGEE come from the germline V gene. The length of the CDR3 is 15 residues. V was clipped by 0 bases and J by 0 bases, with 7 bases between them. This chain's CDR3 is CASSVAGISGNTIYF. The CDR3, as DNA: TGTGCCAGCAGCGTAGCGGGGATCTCTGGAAACACCATATATTTT.

The chain combines TRBV25-1 with TRBJ2-1; 11 positions agree with TRBD2. CDR3 size: 15 residues. Germline-derived CDR1 and CDR2 are MGHDK and SYGVNS. With 1 base clipped from V and 7 bases from J, the junction kept 3 bases outside the gene matches. CDR3 amino acids: CASSELTSGDNEQFF. CDR3 in DNA: TGTGCCAGCAGTGAATTGACTAGCGGGGATAATGAGCAGTTCTTC.

The chain employs TRBV5-1 and TRBJ2-6, with D possibly being TRBD1 (6 bases). V lost 1 base and J lost 1, with 12 bases in between. This CDR3 region has 17 residues. CDR1 and CDR2 from the germline V gene are SGHRS and YFSETQ. The CDR3 DNA sequence: TGCGCCAGCAGCTTGACAGGGATTGGGTCTGGGGCCAACGTCCTGACTTTC. This encodes CASSLTGIGSGANVLTF.

V gene TRBV9 combines with J gene TRBJ1-3; no clear D. The CDR3 is 16 amino acids. Trimming took off 4 bases at V and 0 bases at J, with 14 bases between the two ends. Looked up from germline, CDR1 is SGDLS and CDR2 is YYNGEE. The CDR3 is CASSRVPVPSGNTIYF. In nucleotides, the CDR3 is TGTGCCAGCAGCAGGGTGCCGGTTCCCTCTGGAAACACCATATATTTT.

This chain joins TRBV10-3 and TRBJ1-4, with 9 bases that match TRBD1. V lost 11 bases, J lost 5 bases, and 9 bases stayed unmatched. The CDR3 loop spans 14 amino acids. Germline CDR1 reads ENHRY; CDR2 reads SYGVKD. In nucleotides, the CDR3 is TGTGCCTCATCTCCGGGACAGGGAAATGAAAAACTGTTTTTT. Amino acid sequence: CASSPGQGNEKLFF.

This chain connects TRBV4-2 to TRBJ1-3; D not resolved. Trimming took 0 bases from V and 2 from J, leaving 14 bases between them. Germline CDR1 is LGHNA and CDR2 is YNFKEQ. The CDR3 spans 17 residues. The CDR3 bases are TGTGCCAGCAGCCAAGATCTAGCACCGCGGCCTGGAAACACCATATATTTT. It translates to CASSQDLAPRPGNTIYF.

The V gene is TRBV7-8, the J gene TRBJ2-3; 9 bases align to TRBD2. J gave up 4 bases and V 3 bases, and 8 bases lay outside the gene matches. This CDR3 spans 16 amino acids. Germline-derived CDR1 and CDR2 are SGHVS and FQNEAQ. DNA of the CDR3: TGTGCCAGCAGCTTCCTAGCGGGGTCCACGGCAGATACGCAGTATTTT. It yields the protein CASSFLAGSTADTQYF. Supplemented by reference TRBV7-8 and TRBJ2-3, the full variable domain reads GAGVSQSPRYKVAKRGQDVALRCDPISGHVSLFWYQQALGQGPEFLTYFQNEAQLDKSGLPSDRFFAERPEGSVSTLKIQRTQQEDSAVYLCASSFLAGSTADTQYFGPGTRLTVL.

This clone appeared a few times. This chain uses TRBV7-9 with TRBJ2-2; 11 bases fit TRBD2. Trimming cost V 6 bases and J 4 bases; bases outside gene matches: 4. From germline, CDR1 is SEHNR and CDR2 FQNEAQ (reference sequence). The CDR3 has 15 residues. CDR3 coding DNA: TGTGCCAGCAGTTCGGGACTAGCGGCCACCGGGGAGCTGTTTTTT. Protein product: CASSSGLAATGELFF.

This clone was picked up one time. V and J are TRBV6-5 and TRBJ2-5; D may be TRBD1 (5 bases). Between the trimmed V and J ends, which lost 10 bases and 1 base, there was a span of 13 bases. Per germline, CDR1 MNHEY and CDR2 SVGAGI. The CDR3 contains 13 residues. Here the CDR3 DNA reads TGTGCCATACGGCCCGACAGCCAAGAGACCCAGTACTTC. Translating gives CAIRPDSQETQYF.

The chain links TRBV5-1 to TRBJ2-7; 7 nucleotides match TRBD2. Germline loops: CDR1 SGHRS, CDR2 YFSETQ. CDR3 length: 15 residues. Trimming at V came to 4 bases and at J to 1 base, leaving 8 bases not matched to a gene. The CDR3: CASSIGSGGSYEQYF. The CDR3 DNA follows: TGCGCCAGCAGCATAGGTTCGGGAGGATCCTACGAGCAGTACTTC.

The V gene is TRBV7-9, the J gene TRBJ1-2, with D possibly matching TRBD1 (5 bases). Germline CDR1 reads SEHNR; CDR2 reads FQNEAQ (reference sequence). The germline V and J ends were trimmed by 7 bases and 4 bases, with 16 bases remaining between them. CDR3 length: 14 amino acids. CDR3 amino acids: CASTPRGVGYGYTF. As DNA, the CDR3 is TGTGCCAGCACCCCCCGGGGGGTCGGCTATGGCTACACCTTC.

This clone was observed a few times. Here the CDR3 DNA reads TGTGCCAGCAGCTCCCGGGACGGTGGGGGAAAACTGTTTTTT. Translation gives CASSSRDGGGKLFF. This sequence joins TRBV7-8 and TRBJ1-4; D perhaps matches TRBD1 (5 bases). This CDR3 comprises 14 residues. From germline, CDR1 is SGHVS and CDR2 FQNEAQ. V was trimmed by 4 bases and J by 10 bases, leaving 16 bases between them.

There are a few counts of this clone. The same CDR3 also results from other DNA sequences found in this sample. This chain connects TRBV5-1 to TRBJ2-1; D not certain. The CDR3 has 15 amino acids. Germline CDR1 is SGHRS and CDR2 is YFSETQ. V lost 0 bases and J lost 0, with 7 bases in between. CDR3 residues: CASSLGQSSYNEQFF. As DNA, the CDR3 is TGCGCCAGCAGCTTGGGGCAAAGCTCCTACAATGAGCAGTTCTTC. Together with reference TRBV5-1 and TRBJ2-1, the CDR3 gives the full variable domain: KAGVTQTPRYLIKTRGQQVTLSCSPISGHRSVSWYQQTPGQGLQFLFEYFSETQRNKGNFPGRFSGRQFSNSRSEMNVSTLELGDSALYLCASSLGQSSYNEQFFGPGTRLTVL.

This clone was counted between two and nine times. V and J are TRBV27 and TRBJ1-2; unclear D gene. Trimming took off 6 bases at V and 8 bases at J, with 16 bases between the two ends. CDR1 MNHEY and CDR2 SMNVEV come from the germline V gene (reference sequence). The CDR3 spans 13 residues. Here the CDR3 reads CASSSPVGGGYTF. CDR3 DNA sequence: TGTGCCAGCAGCAGCCCCGTGGGAGGGGGCTACACCTTC.

The table lists this clone with a few counts. The chain recombines TRBV9 with TRBJ2-3, with D possibly called TRBD1 or TRBD2 (6 bases each). With 0 bases removed from V and 4 bases from J, the gap between germline ends came to 9 bases. The germline V gene has CDR1 SGDLS and CDR2 YYNGEE. This CDR3 comprises 14 residues. The CDR3, as DNA: TGTGCCAGCAGCGTAGAAAGGGGGGCAGATACGCAGTATTTT. It is translated as CASSVERGADTQYF.

The V and J genes are TRBV4-1 and TRBJ2-4; D not resolved. The CDR3 sequence is 16 residues long. V lost 1 base, J lost 0 bases, and 10 bases lay in between. The germline V gene has CDR1 MGHRA and CDR2 YSYEKL. The CDR3 here is CASSQVTGVAKNIQYF. CDR3 DNA: TGCGCCAGCAGCCAAGTGACGGGTGTAGCCAAAAACATTCAGTACTTC.

This chain links TRBV7-9 with TRBJ1-2; 10 bases match TRBD1. The V segment lost 5 bases and the J segment 4 bases; nucleotides outside the gene matches: 10. The germline V gene encodes CDR1 SEHNR and CDR2 FQNEAQ (reference sequence). The CDR3 is 16 amino acids. The CDR3 reads CASSPFGTGATYGYTF. The CDR3 nucleotides are TGTGCCAGCAGCCCATTCGGGACAGGGGCAACCTATGGCTACACCTTC.

The V call is TRBV7-2, the J call TRBJ2-3; D might be TRBD2 (5 bases). There are 12 residues in the CDR3. V gave up 2 bases and J gave up 9 bases, with 9 bases separating them. CDR1 is SGHTA, CDR2 FQGNSA, per germline. CDR3: CASSLTSYTQYF. In DNA, the CDR3 is TGTGCCAGCAGCTTAACTAGTTACACGCAGTATTTT.

This sequence joins TRBV30 and TRBJ2-7, with a tentative D call TRBD1 (5 bases). Trimming left V 3 bases short and J 3 bases short, with 9 bases between. Germline CDR1 is GTSNPN and CDR2 is SVGIG (reference sequence). This CDR3 is built from 12 residues. Here the CDR3 DNA reads TGTGCCTGGAGATTAGACAGCTACGAGCAGTACTTC. As protein: CAWRLDSYEQYF.

This clone was seen only a few times. The CDR3 loop reads CASSAPDYEQYF. The CDR3 DNA follows: TGTGCCAGTAGCGCCCCCGATTACGAGCAGTACTTC. The chain couples TRBV19 to TRBJ2-7; the D is unclear. The CDR3 is 12 residues long. Germline loops: CDR1 LNHDA, CDR2 SQIVND (reference sequence). The V end lost 6 bases, the J end lost 4 bases, and 10 bases lay between the germline ends.

This chain joins TRBV4-3 and TRBJ2-2, with D possibly matching TRBD1 (5 bases). Trimming pared 1 base from V and 3 bases from J, leaving 9 bases between. Per the germline V gene, CDR1 is LGHNA and CDR2 is YSLEER. This CDR3 has 15 amino acids. CDR3 sequence (DNA): TGCGCCAGCAGCCAAGTCAGGGTTCACACCGGGGAGCTGTTTTTT. Translated, it gives CASSQVRVHTGELFF.

This clone was counted a few times. The rearrangement uses TRBV29-1 and TRBJ2-3, with 8 positions matching TRBD1. In germline, CDR1 is SQVTM, CDR2 ANQGSEA. The CDR3 runs to 14 residues. V lost 8 bases and J lost 2; bases outside the gene matches: 9. The CDR3 DNA sequence: TGCAGCTCCTCCGGGACAGGAGACACAGATACGCAGTATTTT. It translates to CSSSGTGDTDTQYF.

This clone was seen only a few times. Other nucleotide sequences in the sample specify the same CDR3. The J gene is TRBJ2-5, the V gene TRBV7-2; TRBD2 matches 8 bases. Germline CDR1 SGHTA, CDR2 FQGNSA. J gave up 2 bases and V 0 bases, and 2 bases lay outside the gene matches. The CDR3 spans 15 residues. Written as DNA, the CDR3 is TGTGCCAGCAGCTTAGCGCGGGGGGCTCAAGAGACCCAGTACTTC. This sequence encodes CASSLARGAQETQYF.

The chain is built from TRBV5-1 and TRBJ1-5; a possible D gene is TRBD1 (5 bases). CDR1 is SGHRS and CDR2 is YFSETQ in the germline V gene. The V end was cut by 0 bases, the J end by 7 bases, with 11 bases between. The CDR3 runs 14 residues. CDR3 coding DNA: TGCGCCAGCAGCTTGGGAAAGGAGGGGCAGCCCCAGCATTTT. This codes for CASSLGKEGQPQHF.

A word on this clone: Mismatch with germline at one junction end may stem from a read error. This chain connects TRBV29-1 to TRBJ1-1; unclear D gene. CDR3 size: 10 residues. Germline V gene sequence: CDR1 SQVTM, CDR2 ANQGSEA. The DNA of the CDR3 is TGCAGCGCCCAATTGACTGAAGCTCTCTTT. Its protein product is CSAQLTEALF.

V is TRBV7-2 and J is TRBJ1-1; weak D call: TRBD1 (5 bases). Trimming stripped 1 base from V and 0 bases from J, with 9 bases between. Germline V CDR1 and CDR2: SGHTA, FQGNSA. This CDR3 has 15 amino acids. The CDR3 nucleotides are TGTGCCAGCAGCTTAGAGGGGTTAATGAACACTGAAGCTTTCTTT. Protein sequence: CASSLEGLMNTEAFF.